The rows below give T cell receptor beta chains drawn from one sample of a study of blood T cell repertoires in COVID-19. Method: immunoSEQ multiplex PCR; TCRdb's copy keeps in-frame clones and lacks some. Of a few hundred thousand clones in the sample, less than 85% are singletons; the top ten hold 2% to 3%. Input material: PBMCs or T cells enriched from blood (not recorded which). The receptor set was obtained from a woman aged 45-60 years who had recovered from COVID-19. CDR3s include the opening cysteine and the closing phenylalanine or tryptophan. Each record gives: CDR3 protein, V gene, J gene.

CDR3: CASSPRPRQGHSGNTIYF
V: TRBV28
J: TRBJ1-3

CDR3: CASSTSGSVHEQYF
V: TRBV5-1
J: TRBJ2-7

CDR3: CASSLGVAGVKSTDTQYF
V: TRBV10-3
J: TRBJ2-3

CDR3: CATSRERQVYGYTF
V: TRBV15
J: TRBJ1-2

CDR3: CASSLDINQPQHF
V: TRBV3-1/TRBV3-2
J: TRBJ1-5

CDR3: CASSPPGLAGENEQFF
V: TRBV18
J: TRBJ2-1

CDR3: CASSIALGLSTDTQYF
V: TRBV19
J: TRBJ2-3

CDR3: CASSLIGQGVTEAFF
V: TRBV7-3
J: TRBJ1-1

CDR3: CASSQIPRTNVEQFF
V: TRBV4-1
J: TRBJ2-1

CDR3: CASSLTGYTEAFF
V: TRBV19
J: TRBJ1-1

CDR3: CASPWFGADRGLVGYGYTF
V: TRBV30
J: TRBJ1-2

CDR3: CASRVRLAGGVGELFF
V: TRBV2
J: TRBJ2-2

CDR3: CASRKTARVRVTGELFF
V: TRBV2
J: TRBJ2-2

CDR3: CASSLDSPNTQYF
V: TRBV11-2
J: TRBJ2-3

CDR3: CASSFRFNYGYTF
V: TRBV7-8
J: TRBJ1-2

CDR3: CASSIAGGFYNEQFF
V: TRBV27
J: TRBJ2-1

CDR3: CASRDRQDNQPQHF
V: TRBV6-6
J: TRBJ1-5

CDR3: CASSPYRGGLGDEQFF
V: TRBV18
J: TRBJ2-1

CDR3: CASSSTGDGYTF
V: TRBV12-3/TRBV12-4
J: TRBJ1-2

CDR3: CASSWNRDRGAKNIQYF
V: TRBV5-1
J: TRBJ2-4

CDR3: CASSFTGTGVLGYTF
V: TRBV5-1
J: TRBJ1-2

CDR3: CAITWRPNTGELFF
V: TRBV5-8
J: TRBJ2-2

CDR3: CASSPHPRGGQETQYF
V: TRBV18
J: TRBJ2-5

CDR3: CASSMGREGETQYF
V: TRBV19
J: TRBJ2-5

CDR3: CASSRYGAGTEEEKLFF
V: TRBV7-9
J: TRBJ1-4

CDR3: CASSPLRQGRGNEQFF
V: TRBV7-9
J: TRBJ2-1

CDR3: CATSRQGTGELFF
V: TRBV15
J: TRBJ2-2

CDR3: CASRYTGDVAEAFF
V: TRBV7-9
J: TRBJ1-1

CDR3: CATSRGGQSNQPQHF
V: TRBV15
J: TRBJ1-5

CDR3: CASSVGRDIGNTIYF
V: TRBV9
J: TRBJ1-3

CDR3: CASSYPQSGGLYNEQFF
V: TRBV5-1
J: TRBJ2-1

CDR3: CASSFGAGGAGTEAFF
V: TRBV7-2
J: TRBJ1-1

CDR3: CASSLARAGGNNEQFF
V: TRBV5-1
J: TRBJ2-1

CDR3: CASSQARGGGETQYF
V: TRBV3-1/TRBV3-2
J: TRBJ2-5

CDR3: CASSVGTGYEQYF
V: TRBV19
J: TRBJ2-7

CDR3: CAWSGQATYGYTF
V: TRBV30
J: TRBJ1-2

CDR3: CASSQGQVLNTEAFF
V: TRBV3-1/TRBV3-2
J: TRBJ1-1

CDR3: CASSIVRGTGVYSNQPQHF
V: TRBV19
J: TRBJ1-5

CDR3: CASSFSWGEQYF
V: TRBV12-3/TRBV12-4
J: TRBJ2-3

CDR3: CASSRSRMKGTEAFF
V: TRBV27
J: TRBJ1-1

CDR3: CATSREGDRGNIQYF
V: TRBV15
J: TRBJ2-4

CDR3: CASSPTSGRVGEQFF
V: TRBV11-2
J: TRBJ2-1

CDR3: CASSLGWGTWGPDTQYF
V: TRBV7-8
J: TRBJ2-3

CDR3: CASSQTAGGPAYEQYF
V: TRBV4-3
J: TRBJ2-7

CDR3: CASSLIGQLYQETQYF
V: TRBV28
J: TRBJ2-5

CDR3: CASSVGQFYGYTF
V: TRBV9
J: TRBJ1-2

CDR3: CASTTDRGPSSIYGYTF
V: TRBV5-6
J: TRBJ1-2

CDR3: CASSNPASPGNYGYTF
V: TRBV30
J: TRBJ1-2

CDR3: CASSQETWAGGYEQYF
V: TRBV4-1
J: TRBJ2-7

CDR3: CASSAGTPERKLFF
V: TRBV7-2
J: TRBJ1-4

CDR3: CASSLGTGNTEAFF
V: TRBV5-1
J: TRBJ1-1

CDR3: CASGFLTSGRGEQFF
V: TRBV12-5
J: TRBJ2-1

CDR3: CASTLRGARDSPLHF
V: TRBV19
J: TRBJ1-6